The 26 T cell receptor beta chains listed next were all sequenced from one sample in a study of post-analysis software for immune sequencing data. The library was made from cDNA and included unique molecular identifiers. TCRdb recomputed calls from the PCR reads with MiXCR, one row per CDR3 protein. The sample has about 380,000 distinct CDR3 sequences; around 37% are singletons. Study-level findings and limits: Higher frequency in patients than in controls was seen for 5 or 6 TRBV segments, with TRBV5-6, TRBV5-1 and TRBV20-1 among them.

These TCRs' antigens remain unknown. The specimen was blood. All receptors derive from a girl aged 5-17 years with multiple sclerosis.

CDR3 sequence (DNA): TGTGCTAGTGCCGACACAGGGCTGGGAGCCACTGAAGCTTTCTTT. It encodes CASADTGLGATEAFF. The chain uses TRBV12-5 and TRBJ1-1; the D gene is possibly TRBD1 (6 bases). V was pared by 7 bases and J by 4 bases, with 19 bases between. The CDR3 is made up of 15 amino acids. Germline V CDR1 and CDR2: LGHNT, FRNRAP.

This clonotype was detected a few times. The CDR3 bases are TGTGCCAGCAGAGGTCAAGGGCTAGTCTATGGCTACACCTTC. Residues: CASRGQGLVYGYTF. The genes are TRBV12-3 or TRBV12-4 and TRBJ1-2; D not resolved. V lost 6 bases and J 4 bases, leaving 15 bases between the germline ends. The CDR3 is made up of 14 amino acids.

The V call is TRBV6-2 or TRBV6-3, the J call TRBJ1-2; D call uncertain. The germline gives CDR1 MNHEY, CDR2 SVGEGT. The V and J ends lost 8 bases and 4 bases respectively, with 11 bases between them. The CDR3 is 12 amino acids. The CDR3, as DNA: TGTGCCAGCGCCGATCAGATCTATGGCTACACCTTC. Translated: CASADQIYGYTF.

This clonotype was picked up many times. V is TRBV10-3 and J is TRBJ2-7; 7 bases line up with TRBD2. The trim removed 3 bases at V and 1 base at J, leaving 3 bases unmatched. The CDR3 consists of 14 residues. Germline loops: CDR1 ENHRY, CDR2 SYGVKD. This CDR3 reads CAISDSRGSYEQYF. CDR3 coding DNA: TGTGCCATCAGTGATTCGCGGGGGTCCTACGAGCAGTACTTC.

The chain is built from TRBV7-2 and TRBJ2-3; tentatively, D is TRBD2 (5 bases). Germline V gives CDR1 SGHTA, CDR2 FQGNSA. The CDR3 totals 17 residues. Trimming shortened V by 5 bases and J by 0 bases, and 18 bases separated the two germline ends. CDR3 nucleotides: TGTGCCAGCAGCCCTTTTGCGCTAGCCACCAGCACAGATACGCAGTATTTT. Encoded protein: CASSPFALATSTDTQYF.

The CDR3 loop reads CASGLVVGAIRSYEQYF. CDR3 nucleotides: TGTGCTAGTGGTTTGGTAGTGGGGGCCATACGGTCCTACGAGCAGTACTTC. This chain uses TRBV12-5 with TRBJ2-7; perhaps TRBD1 as D (6 bases). This CDR3 comprises 17 residues. CDR1 is LGHNT, CDR2 FRNRAP, per germline. Trimming shortened V by 0 bases and J by 1 base, and 16 bases separated the two germline ends.

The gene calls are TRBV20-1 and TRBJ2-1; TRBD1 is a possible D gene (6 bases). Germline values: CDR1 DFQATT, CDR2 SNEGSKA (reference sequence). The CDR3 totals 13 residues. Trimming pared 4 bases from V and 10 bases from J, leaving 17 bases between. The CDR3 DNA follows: TGCAGTGCTACGTTGGCAGGGGAATGGGAGCAGTTCTTC. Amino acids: CSATLAGEWEQFF.

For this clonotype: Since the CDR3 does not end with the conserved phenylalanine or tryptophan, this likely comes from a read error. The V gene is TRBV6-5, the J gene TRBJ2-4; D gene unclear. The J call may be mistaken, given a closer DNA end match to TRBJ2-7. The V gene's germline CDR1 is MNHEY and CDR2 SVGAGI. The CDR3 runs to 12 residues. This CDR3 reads CASRYGPYEQYC. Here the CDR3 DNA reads TGTGCCAGCAGATATGGCCCCTACGAGCAGTACTGC.

The CDR3 loop reads CASRFQGAGEQFF. The DNA of the CDR3 is TGTGCCAGCAGGTTCCAGGGGGCTGGGGAGCAGTTCTTC. This chain links TRBV7-9 with TRBJ2-1; TRBD1 agrees at 8 bases. Germline V lookup: CDR1 SEHNR, CDR2 FQNEAQ (reference sequence). This CDR3 is built from 13 residues. The ends lost 6 bases at V and 10 bases at J; junction bases unmatched: 8.

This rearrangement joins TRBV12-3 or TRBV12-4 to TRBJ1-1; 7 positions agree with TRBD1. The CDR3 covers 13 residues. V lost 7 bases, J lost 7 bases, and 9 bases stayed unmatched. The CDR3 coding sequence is TGTGCCAGCATCCTAACAGGGGAGAATGAAGCTTTCTTT. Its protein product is CASILTGENEAFF.

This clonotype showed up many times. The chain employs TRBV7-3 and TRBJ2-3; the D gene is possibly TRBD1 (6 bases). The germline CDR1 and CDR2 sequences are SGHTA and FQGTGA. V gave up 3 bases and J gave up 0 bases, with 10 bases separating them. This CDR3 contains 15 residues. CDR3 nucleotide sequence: TGTGCCAGCAGCTTTAGAGGGGGAAGCACAGATACGCAGTATTTT. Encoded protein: CASSFRGGSTDTQYF. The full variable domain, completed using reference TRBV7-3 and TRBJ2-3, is GAGVSQTPSNKVTEKGKYVELRCDPISGHTALYWYRQSLGQGPEFLIYFQGTGAADDSGLPNDRFFAVRPEGSVSTLKIQRTERGDSAVYLCASSFRGGSTDTQYFGPGTRLTVL.

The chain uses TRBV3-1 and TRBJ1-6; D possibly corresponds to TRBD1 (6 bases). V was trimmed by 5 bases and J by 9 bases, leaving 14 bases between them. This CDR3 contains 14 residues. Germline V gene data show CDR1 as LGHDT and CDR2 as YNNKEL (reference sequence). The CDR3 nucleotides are TGTGCCAGCAGCTGGAGGGGGGGGACTTCACCCCTCCACTTT. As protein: CASSWRGGTSPLHF.

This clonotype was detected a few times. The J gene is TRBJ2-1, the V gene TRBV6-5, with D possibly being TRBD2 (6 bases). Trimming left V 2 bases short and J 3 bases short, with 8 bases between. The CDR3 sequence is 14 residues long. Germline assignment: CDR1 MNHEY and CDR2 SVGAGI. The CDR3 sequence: CASSYGGVYNEQFF. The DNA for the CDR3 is TGTGCCAGCAGTTACGGCGGGGTCTACAATGAGCAGTTCTTC.

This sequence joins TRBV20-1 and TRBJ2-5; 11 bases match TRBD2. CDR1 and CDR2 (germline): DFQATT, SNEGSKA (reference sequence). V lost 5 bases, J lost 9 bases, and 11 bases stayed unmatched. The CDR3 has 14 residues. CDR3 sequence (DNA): TGCAGTGCTTATCCGGGACTAGCGGTGGGGGCCCAGTACTTC. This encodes CSAYPGLAVGAQYF.

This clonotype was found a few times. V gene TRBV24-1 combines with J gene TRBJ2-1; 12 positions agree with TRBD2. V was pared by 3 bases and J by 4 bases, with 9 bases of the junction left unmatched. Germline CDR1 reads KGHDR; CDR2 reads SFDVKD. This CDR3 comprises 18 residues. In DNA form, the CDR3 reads TGTGCCACCAGTGATCCTAGCGGGGGGGCCAGAGGGTACAATGAGCAGTTCTTC. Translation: CATSDPSGGARGYNEQFF.

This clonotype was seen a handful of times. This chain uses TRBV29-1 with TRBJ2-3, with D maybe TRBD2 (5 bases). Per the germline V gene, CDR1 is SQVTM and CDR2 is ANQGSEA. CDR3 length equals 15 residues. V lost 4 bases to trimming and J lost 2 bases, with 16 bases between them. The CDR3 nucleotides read TGCAGCGTTGCCCGGGATCCGAGGAACACAGATACGCAGTATTTT. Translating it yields CSVARDPRNTDTQYF.

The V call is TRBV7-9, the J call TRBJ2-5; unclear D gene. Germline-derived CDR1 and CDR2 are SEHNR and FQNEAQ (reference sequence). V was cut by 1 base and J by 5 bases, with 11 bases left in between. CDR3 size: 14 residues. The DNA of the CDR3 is TGTGCCAGCAGCTTAGAAGGTAGTAGGGAGACCCAGTACTTC. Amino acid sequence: CASSLEGSRETQYF.

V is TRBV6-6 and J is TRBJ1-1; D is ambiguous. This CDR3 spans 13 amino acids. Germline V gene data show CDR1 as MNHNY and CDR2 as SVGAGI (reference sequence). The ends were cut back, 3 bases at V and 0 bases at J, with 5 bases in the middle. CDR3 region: CASSYGMNTEAFF. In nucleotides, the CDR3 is TGTGCCAGCAGTTATGGGATGAACACTGAAGCTTTCTTT.

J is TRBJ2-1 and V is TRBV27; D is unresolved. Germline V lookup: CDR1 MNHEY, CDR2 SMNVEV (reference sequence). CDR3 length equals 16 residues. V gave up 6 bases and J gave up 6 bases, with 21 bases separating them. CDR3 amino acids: CASSPLRSSGPNEQFF. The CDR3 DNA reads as TGTGCCAGCAGCCCCCTTAGGTCGTCTGGTCCCAATGAGCAGTTCTTC.

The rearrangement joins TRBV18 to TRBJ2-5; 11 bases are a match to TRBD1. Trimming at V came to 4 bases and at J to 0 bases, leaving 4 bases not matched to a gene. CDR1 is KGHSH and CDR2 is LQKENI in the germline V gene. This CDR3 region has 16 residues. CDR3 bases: TGTGCCAGCTCACTCCGGGACAGGGGGTACCAAGAGACCCAGTACTTC. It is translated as CASSLRDRGYQETQYF.

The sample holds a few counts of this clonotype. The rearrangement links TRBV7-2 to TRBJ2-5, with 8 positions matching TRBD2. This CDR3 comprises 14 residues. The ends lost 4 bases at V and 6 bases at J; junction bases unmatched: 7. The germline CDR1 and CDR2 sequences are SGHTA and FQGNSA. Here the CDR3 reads CASSSGPGGKTQYF. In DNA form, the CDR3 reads TGTGCCAGCAGCTCGGGGCCGGGAGGGAAGACCCAGTACTTC.

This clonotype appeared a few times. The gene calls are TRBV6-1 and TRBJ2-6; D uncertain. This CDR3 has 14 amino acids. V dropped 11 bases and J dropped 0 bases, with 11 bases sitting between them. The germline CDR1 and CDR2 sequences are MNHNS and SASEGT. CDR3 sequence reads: CASCPTSGANVLTF. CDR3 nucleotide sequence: TGTGCCTCCTGCCCAACCTCTGGGGCCAACGTCCTGACTTTC.

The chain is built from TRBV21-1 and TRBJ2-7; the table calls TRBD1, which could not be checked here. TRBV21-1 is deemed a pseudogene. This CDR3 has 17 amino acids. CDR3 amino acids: CASSKAEGRGVTNERYF. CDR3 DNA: TGTGCCAGCAGCAAAGCCGAAGGCAGGGGAGTAACTAACGAGCGGTACTTC.

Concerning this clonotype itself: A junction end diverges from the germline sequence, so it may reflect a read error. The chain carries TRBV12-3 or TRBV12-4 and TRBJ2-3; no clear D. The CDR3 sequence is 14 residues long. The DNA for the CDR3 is TGTGCCAGCAGTTTAGCGAGCAGAACAGATGCGCAGTATTTT. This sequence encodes CASSLASRTDAQYF.

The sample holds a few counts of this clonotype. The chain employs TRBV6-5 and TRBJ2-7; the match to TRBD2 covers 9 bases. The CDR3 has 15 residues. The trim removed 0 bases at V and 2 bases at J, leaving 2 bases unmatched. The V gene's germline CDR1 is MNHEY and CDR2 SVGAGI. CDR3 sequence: CASSYSLAGAYEQYF. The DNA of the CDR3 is TGTGCCAGCAGTTACTCACTAGCGGGTGCCTACGAGCAGTACTTC.

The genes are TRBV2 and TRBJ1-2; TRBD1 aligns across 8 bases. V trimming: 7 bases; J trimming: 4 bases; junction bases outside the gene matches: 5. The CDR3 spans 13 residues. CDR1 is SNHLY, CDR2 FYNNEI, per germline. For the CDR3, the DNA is TGTGCCAGCAACCCTACAGGGGGCTATGGCTACACCTTC. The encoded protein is CASNPTGGYGYTF.